The clone carrying this TCR delta chain was found a few times. Its cognate antigen is unknown. Extracted RNA was reverse transcribed into cDNA. Multiplex PCR used pooled V-gene forward primers and a constant-region reverse primer to amplify CDR3s. TCRdb applied CATT to the multiplex PCR reads for clone calling. Among about 75,000 delta-chain clones listed, approximately 37% were seen once. Germline V gives CDR1 TSWWSYY, CDR2 QGS. The ends were cut back, 1 base at V and 0 bases at J, with 21 bases in the middle. The CDR3 sequence is 19 residues long. The record originates from a study of Vδ1+ human thymocytes. General observations from the study: In the thymus, TRG and TRD repertoires looked highly polyclonal with Gaussian CDR3 lengths.

The TCR was taken from a boy less than two years old who had congenital heart surgery. The sequenced material came from Vdelta1+ gamma-delta thymocytes from the thymus. Documented subset: FACS-sorted CD3+ TCRalphabeta- TCRVdelta1+ TCRVdelta2- thymocytes. This chain joins TRDV1 and TRDJ1; D perhaps matches TRDD3 (5 bases). CDR3 protein: CALGEPDSLGGGYTDKLIF. In nucleotides, the CDR3 is TGTGCTCTTGGGGAACCTGATTCCCTAGGAGGGGGGTACACCGATAAACTCATCTTT.